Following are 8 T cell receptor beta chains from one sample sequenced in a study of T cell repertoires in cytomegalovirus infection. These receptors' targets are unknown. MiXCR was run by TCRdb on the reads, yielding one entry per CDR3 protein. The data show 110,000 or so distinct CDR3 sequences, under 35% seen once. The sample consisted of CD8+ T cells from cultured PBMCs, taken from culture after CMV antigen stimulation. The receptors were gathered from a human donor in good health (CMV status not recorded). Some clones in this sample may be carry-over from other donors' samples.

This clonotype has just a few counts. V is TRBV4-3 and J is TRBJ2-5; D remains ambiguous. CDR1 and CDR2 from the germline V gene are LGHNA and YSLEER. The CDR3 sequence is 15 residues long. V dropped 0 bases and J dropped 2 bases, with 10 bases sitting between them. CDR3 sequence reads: CASSQDRGFQETQYF. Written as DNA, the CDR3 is TGCGCCAGCAGCCAAGATCGAGGTTTTCAAGAGACCCAGTACTTC.

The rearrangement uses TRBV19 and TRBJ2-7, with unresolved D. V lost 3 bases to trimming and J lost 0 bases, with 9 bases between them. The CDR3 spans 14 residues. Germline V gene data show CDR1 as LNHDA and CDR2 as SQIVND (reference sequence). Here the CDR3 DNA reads TGTGCCAGTAGTATTGGGCAGAGCTCCTACGAGCAGTACTTC. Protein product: CASSIGQSSYEQYF. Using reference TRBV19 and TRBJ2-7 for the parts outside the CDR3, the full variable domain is DGGITQSPKYLFRKEGQNVTLSCEQNLNHDAMYWYRQDPGQGLRLIYYSQIVNDFQKGDIAEGYSVSREKKESFPLTVTSAQKNPTAFYLCASSIGQSSYEQYFGPGTRLTVT.

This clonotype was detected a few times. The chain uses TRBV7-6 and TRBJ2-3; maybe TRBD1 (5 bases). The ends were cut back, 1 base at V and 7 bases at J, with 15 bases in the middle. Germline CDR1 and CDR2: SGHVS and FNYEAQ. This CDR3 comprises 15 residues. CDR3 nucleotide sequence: TGTGCCAGCAGCTTAGGGGGCGATCGGATTTATACGCAGTATTTT. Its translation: CASSLGGDRIYTQYF. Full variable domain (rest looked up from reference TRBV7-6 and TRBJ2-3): GAGVSQSPRYKVTKRGQDVALRCDPISGHVSLYWYRQALGQGPEFLTYFNYEAQQDKSGLPNDRFSAERPEGSISTLTIQRTEQRDSAMYRCASSLGGDRIYTQYFGPGTRLTVL.

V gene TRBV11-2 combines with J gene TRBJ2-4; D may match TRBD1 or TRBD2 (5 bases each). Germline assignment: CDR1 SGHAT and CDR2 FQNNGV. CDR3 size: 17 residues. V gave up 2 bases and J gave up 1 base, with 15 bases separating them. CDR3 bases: TGTGCCAGCAGCTTATTTCTTGGGGCGGGTGCCAAAAACATTCAGTACTTC. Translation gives CASSLFLGAGAKNIQYF.

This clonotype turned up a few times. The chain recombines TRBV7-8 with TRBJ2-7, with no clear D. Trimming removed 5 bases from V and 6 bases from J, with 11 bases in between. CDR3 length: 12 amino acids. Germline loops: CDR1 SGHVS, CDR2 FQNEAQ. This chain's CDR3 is CASSPGPSEQYF. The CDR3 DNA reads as TGTGCCAGCAGCCCGGGCCCCAGCGAGCAGTACTTC.

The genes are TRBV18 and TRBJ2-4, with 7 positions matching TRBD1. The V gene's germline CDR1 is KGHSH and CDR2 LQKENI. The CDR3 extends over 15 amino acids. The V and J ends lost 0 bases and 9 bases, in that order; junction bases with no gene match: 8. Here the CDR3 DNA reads TGTGCCAGCTCACCACCCCAAGGACAGGCGGCCATTCAGTACTTC. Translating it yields CASSPPQGQAAIQYF.

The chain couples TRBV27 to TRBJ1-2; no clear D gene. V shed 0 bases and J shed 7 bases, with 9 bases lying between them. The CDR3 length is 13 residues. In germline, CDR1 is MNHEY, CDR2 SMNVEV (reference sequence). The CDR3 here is CASSLSPRFGYTF. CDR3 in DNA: TGTGCCAGCAGTTTATCTCCTCGTTTTGGCTACACCTTC.

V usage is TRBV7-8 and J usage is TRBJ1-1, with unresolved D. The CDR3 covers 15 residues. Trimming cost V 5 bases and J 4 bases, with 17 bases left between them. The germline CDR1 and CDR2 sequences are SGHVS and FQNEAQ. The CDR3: CASSHSGVLGTEAFF. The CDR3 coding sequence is TGTGCCAGCAGCCACTCCGGGGTTCTGGGCACTGAAGCTTTCTTT.